These T cell receptor beta chains were read from a single sample in a study of cytomegalovirus exposure and HLA in healthy donors. Only in-frame clones appear in the TCRdb table, and some are missing; sequencing was by immunoSEQ multiplex PCR. The sample carries 150,000 to 180,000 clones, 70% to 80% recorded once. The sequenced material came from PBMCs. These receptors were collected from a man between 25 and 39 years old in good health and CMV-seropositive. Both conserved end residues are part of each CDR3. D genes are given only for firm matches. Not all rows give a size; the values are once, few, many and, for expanded clones, a class.

NA	TRBJ2-1	TRBV7-3	TRBD2	TGTGCCAGCAGCTTAAGCGCGGGAGGATTCAATGAGCAGTTCTTC	CASSLSAGGFNEQFF
NA	TRBJ2-2	TRBV2	NA	TGTGCCAGCAGGTTCCTTGGGGTGGCTGGTCGGGGCACCGGGGAGCTGTTTTTT	CASRFLGVAGRGTGELFF
NA	TRBJ1-4	TRBV2	NA	TGTGCCAGCAGCCTTAATGAAAAACTGTTTTTT	CASSLNEKLFF
NA	TRBJ2-3	TRBV28	NA	TGTGCCAGCACCCACCTTGCGGACACCCGCACAGATACGCAGTATTTT	CASTHLADTRTDTQYF
NA	TRBJ2-7	TRBV5-6	NA	TGTGCCAGCAGCTTGGCTCGGGGACAACTCAACTACGAGCAGTACTTC	CASSLARGQLNYEQYF
NA	TRBJ1-1	TRBV28	TRBD1	TGTGCCAGCAGTCCCCGGACAGGATGGCCTGAAGCTTTCTTT	CASSPRTGWPEAFF
once	TRBJ1-5	TRBV28	TRBD1	TGTGCCACAGAAACCGGGACAGGCCATCAGCCCCAGCATTTT	CATETGTGHQPQHF
NA	TRBJ2-7	TRBV30	NA	TGTGCCTGGAGCCCCGGGAGCTCCTACGAGCAGTACTTC	CAWSPGSSYEQYF
NA	TRBJ1-1	TRBV19	TRBD1	TGTGCCAGTAGGAATGGACAGGGTCGGGCCACTGAAGCTTTCTTT	CASRNGQGRATEAFF
NA	TRBJ2-6	TRBV19	NA	TGTGCCAGTAGTATTTCCAGCTCTGGGGCCAACGTCCTGACTTTC	CASSISSSGANVLTF
NA	TRBJ2-2	TRBV5-6	TRBD2	TGTGCCAGCAGCCGACCCGTGGGCGGGAGGGACACCGGGGAGCTGTTTTTT	CASSRPVGGRDTGELFF
NA	TRBJ1-2	TRBV5-1	TRBD1	TGCGCCAGCAGCTGGACAGGGGCAAGGTATGGCTACACCTTC	CASSWTGARYGYTF
few	TRBJ1-1	TRBV29-1	NA	TGCAGCGTTCAACAGAACACTGAAGCTTTCTTT	CSVQQNTEAFF
NA	TRBJ2-1	TRBV28	TRBD2	TGTGCCAGCAGTTCCTACGGCGGGAGCGCCTACAATGAGCAGTTCTTC	CASSSYGGSAYNEQFF
NA	TRBJ2-2	TRBV7-3	NA	TGTGCCAGCAGCCCCACGCCGAGAACCGGGGAGCTGTTTTTT	CASSPTPRTGELFF
NA	TRBJ2-2	TRBV9	TRBD1	TGTGCCAGCAGCCCATGGGACAGATCTAACACCGGGGAGCTGTTTTTT	CASSPWDRSNTGELFF
once	TRBJ2-7	TRBV27	TRBD2	TGTGCCAGCATCGTTAGGGTGGGACTAGCGGGAACCTACGAGCGGTACTTC	CASIVRVGLAGTYERYF
NA	TRBJ1-2	TRBV9	NA	TGTGCCAGCAGCGTCGCCCCGTCCAACAGGGTTGAGACTAACTATGGCTACACCTTC	CASSVAPSNRVETNYGYTF
NA	TRBJ2-3	TRBV6-5	NA	TGTGCCAGCAGCTACCGTCGACTAGGACCAGATACGCAGTATTTT	CASSYRRLGPDTQYF
NA	TRBJ2-7	TRBV7-3	NA	TGTGCCAGCGCCTTCGAACAGGGCAACGAGCAGTACTTC	CASAFEQGNEQYF
NA	TRBJ1-2	TRBV28	NA	TGTGCCAGCAGTTCGGACTATGGCTACACCTTC	CASSSDYGYTF
NA	TRBJ1-1	TRBV2	NA	TGTGCCAGCAGTGGGGAGGGTGGCACTGAAGCTTTCTTT	CASSGEGGTEAFF
NA	TRBJ1-2	TRBV28	NA	TGTGCCAGCAGTTTAGAGAACTATGGCTACACCTTC	CASSLENYGYTF